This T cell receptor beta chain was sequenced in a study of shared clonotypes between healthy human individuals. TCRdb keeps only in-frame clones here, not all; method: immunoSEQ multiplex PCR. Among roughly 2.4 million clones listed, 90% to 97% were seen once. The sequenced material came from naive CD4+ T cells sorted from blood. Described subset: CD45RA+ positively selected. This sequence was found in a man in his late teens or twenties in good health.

Here the CDR3 reads CASSFPPGDTQYF. The CDR3 DNA reads as TGTGCCAGCAGCTTCCCTCCCGGGGATACGCAGTATTTT. The rearrangement joins TRBV5-6 to TRBJ2-3; no firm D call. V was trimmed by 2 bases and J by 6 bases, leaving 10 bases between them. The length of the CDR3 is 13 residues. Germline-derived CDR1 and CDR2 are SGHDT and YYEEEE.